This TCR beta chain was observed in a study of beta chain features in type 1 diabetes. Study-level findings and limits: Whatever favoring of shorter templates PCR might show would apply equally to patients and controls. When Type 1 diabetes patients were examined, their TCRB CDR3s proved moderately but significantly shorter in all four CD4+ subsets. Patients with type 1 diabetes showed fewer VDJ junction insertions and more deletions.

Germline loops: CDR1 SQVTM, CDR2 ANQGSEA. This CDR3 has 12 amino acids. Trimming left V 4 bases short and J 9 bases short, with 13 bases between. Expressed TCRB transcripts got sequenced, as all isolated RNA was reverse transcribed. Sequencing used immunoSEQ multiplex PCR; TCRdb keeps in-frame clones, though not all of them. Of 130,000 or so clones detected, roughly 15% appear once; the ten largest clones hold around 2.5%. Regarding this clone: What it binds is not known.

Sequencing was carried out using central memory CD4+ T cells from blood. The chain is built from TRBV29-1 and TRBJ2-1; D is ambiguous. The sequence was collected from a man aged 25 to 45 with type 1 diabetes. The CDR3 loop reads CSVGTQHGEQFF. In DNA form, the CDR3 reads TGCAGCGTTGGCACCCAGCATGGTGAGCAGTTCTTC.